This T cell receptor beta chain was sequenced during a study of cytomegalovirus exposure and HLA in healthy donors. Study findings and constraints: The authors considered a cluster of highly shared sequence variants likely to be a sequencing artifact.

The germline V and J ends were trimmed by 4 bases and 13 bases, with 13 bases remaining between them. The CDR3 sequence is 11 residues long. Germline-derived CDR1 and CDR2 are MNHNS and SASEGT. Use of 60 Vbeta and 13 Jbeta primers characterized the PCR. Data came from immunoSEQ multiplex PCR; TCRdb stores just in-frame clones and leaves some out. In the table there are about 140,000 clones, approximately 80% of which are singletons. Notes on this clone: Its target is not known.

The rearrangement uses TRBV6-1 and TRBJ2-5; no definite D call. Sequenced material: PBMCs. This clonotype originated in a male donor in good health and CMV-seronegative. This CDR3 reads CASSVETFWYF. The CDR3 DNA sequence: TGTGCCAGCAGTGTAGAGACATTTTGGTACTTC.